Following are 20 T cell receptor beta chains from one sample sequenced in a study of T cell changes during pregnancy in multiple sclerosis. The data were produced by immunoSEQ multiplex PCR, yet TCRdb's version contains in-frame clones alone and is incomplete. Of about 46,000 clones listed, around 93% were seen once; the top ten hold 2.5% to 3%. Here the sequenced sample was CD8+ T cells from peripheral blood mononuclear cells, taken in the second trimester of pregnancy. These receptors were taken from a female donor with multiple sclerosis, enrolled in a pregnancy study.

The chain joins TRBV9 to TRBJ2-3, with 16 bases fitting TRBD2. This CDR3 has 20 amino acids. After removal of 3 bases from V and 0 bases from J, the junction contained 10 bases not matched to a gene. CDR1 SGDLS and CDR2 YYNGEE come from the germline V gene. The CDR3 sequence: CASSELQGLAGGRSTDTQYF. In DNA, the CDR3 is TGTGCCAGCAGCGAGCTCCAGGGACTAGCGGGGGGGCGTAGCACAGATACGCAGTATTTT.

The chain carries TRBV6-5 and TRBJ2-7, with D uncertain. Trimming stripped 6 bases from V and 6 bases from J, with 12 bases between. The length of the CDR3 is 12 residues. Looked up from germline, CDR1 is MNHEY and CDR2 is SVGAGI. Here the CDR3 DNA reads TGTGCCAGCAGCCCAGATTGGGCCGAGCAGTACTTC. This codes for CASSPDWAEQYF.

The rearrangement joins TRBV7-9 to TRBJ2-3, with 7 nucleotides matching TRBD1. CDR1 is SEHNR and CDR2 is FQNEAQ in the germline V gene (reference sequence). The J segment lost 0 bases and the V segment lost 5 bases, leaving 5 bases of the junction unmatched. The CDR3 contains 15 residues. In DNA form, the CDR3 reads TGTGCCAGCAGCCCGGGACAGTTTAGCACAGATACGCAGTATTTT. This codes for CASSPGQFSTDTQYF.

V and J are TRBV10-3 and TRBJ2-7; TRBD2 matches at 8 bases. The CDR3 sequence is 15 residues long. Trimming removed 0 bases from V and 3 bases from J; junction bases left unmatched: 4. Germline V CDR1 and CDR2: ENHRY, SYGVKD. This CDR3 reads CAISESPGTSYEQYF. CDR3 in DNA: TGTGCCATCAGTGAGTCCCCCGGGACTAGCTACGAGCAGTACTTC.

This sequence joins TRBV9 and TRBJ1-2; D is perhaps TRBD1 (6 bases). The germline V gene encodes CDR1 SGDLS and CDR2 YYNGEE. V was shortened by 3 bases and J by 7 bases, with 19 bases between the two germline ends. This CDR3 has 15 amino acids. The CDR3 sequence: CASSGGHYRAGGYTF. The CDR3 bases are TGTGCCAGCAGCGGCGGACATTACAGGGCGGGTGGCTACACCTTC.

The rearrangement joins TRBV4-1 to TRBJ1-1; D is possibly TRBD1 (5 bases). The CDR3 extends over 15 amino acids. Germline V gives CDR1 MGHRA, CDR2 YSYEKL. Trimming removed 1 base from V and 8 bases from J, with 17 bases in between. CDR3 in DNA: TGCGCCAGCAGCCAAGTAAAAGGGCTTAACAGGGAAGCTTTCTTT. Residues: CASSQVKGLNREAFF.

The V call is TRBV6-5, the J call TRBJ2-3; D may be TRBD2 (7 bases). V dropped 9 bases and J dropped 3 bases, with 19 bases sitting between them. Germline CDR1 reads MNHEY; CDR2 reads SVGAGI. The CDR3 runs to 15 residues. CDR3 bases: TGTGCCAGTTCGTTATGGGGGGGGGCAACAGATACGCAGTATTTT. Protein: CASSLWGGATDTQYF.

The J gene is TRBJ1-1, the V gene TRBV7-7; the D is unclear. The V and J ends lost 5 bases and 0 bases respectively, with 7 bases between them. Germline V CDR1 and CDR2: SSHAT, FNYEAQ (reference sequence). The CDR3 runs to 13 residues. For the CDR3, the DNA is TGTGCCAGCAGCCCAGTAATGAACACTGAAGCTTTCTTT. Residues: CASSPVMNTEAFF.

The V call is TRBV11-2, the J call TRBJ2-7, with a possible D match to TRBD2 (6 bases). Trimming took off 1 base at V and 5 bases at J, with 15 bases between the two ends. Germline V gene data show CDR1 as SGHAT and CDR2 as FQNNGV. This CDR3 is 15 amino acids long. CDR3 in amino acids: CASSLGAGRFHEQYF. The CDR3 region has the DNA TGTGCCAGCAGCTTAGGGGCAGGGAGGTTTCACGAGCAGTACTTC.

V usage is TRBV7-3 and J usage is TRBJ2-7; 7 bases fit TRBD1. The CDR3 length is 15 residues. Looked up from germline, CDR1 is SGHTA and CDR2 is FQGTGA. With V trimmed by 5 bases and J by 2 bases, 9 bases remained unmatched. The CDR3 loop is CASSPTGEQTYEQYF. As DNA, the CDR3 is TGTGCCAGCAGCCCTACAGGGGAGCAGACCTACGAGCAGTACTTC.

The J gene is TRBJ2-3, the V gene TRBV5-1, with D maybe TRBD2 (5 bases). Deletions cut 1 base from V and 1 base from J, with 10 bases between. Germline CDR1 is SGHRS and CDR2 is YFSETQ. The CDR3 consists of 15 residues. CDR3 sequence (DNA): TGCGCCAGCAGCTTGACAGCGAGGGGCACAGATACGCAGTATTTT. Protein: CASSLTARGTDTQYF.

This sequence joins TRBV4-3 and TRBJ1-1, with 7 bases fitting TRBD1. V trimming: 0 bases; J trimming: 5 bases; junction bases outside the gene matches: 9. Germline V CDR1 and CDR2: LGHNA, YSLEER. The CDR3 covers 16 residues. DNA of the CDR3: TGCGCCAGCAGCCAAGATGGGGCAGGGACAGATACTGAAGCTTTCTTT. It specifies CASSQDGAGTDTEAFF.

V and J are TRBV4-1 and TRBJ2-2; TRBD1 is a possible D gene (5 bases). Trimming shortened V by 0 bases and J by 2 bases, and 7 bases separated the two germline ends. CDR1 is MGHRA, CDR2 YSYEKL, per germline. The CDR3 has 15 residues. CDR3 DNA: TGCGCCAGCAGCCAAGACAGGGCAAACACCGGGGAGCTGTTTTTT. Encoded protein: CASSQDRANTGELFF.

This chain uses TRBV28 with TRBJ2-1; 8 nucleotides match TRBD2. V lost 2 bases to trimming and J lost 7 bases; unmatched junction nucleotides: 4. This CDR3 region has 14 residues. Germline-derived CDR1 and CDR2 are MDHEN and SYDVKM. CDR3 residues: CASSLAGGWNEQFF. CDR3 bases: TGTGCCAGCAGTTTAGCGGGGGGATGGAATGAGCAGTTCTTC.

This clone has a single count. This chain joins TRBV11-3 and TRBJ2-2; D gene ambiguous. V shed 1 base and J shed 4 bases, with 4 bases lying between them. Per the germline V gene, CDR1 is SGHNT and CDR2 is YENEEA. CDR3 size: 13 residues. This CDR3 is CASSLGVTGELFF. DNA of the CDR3: TGTGCCAGCAGCTTAGGAGTCACCGGGGAGCTGTTTTTT.

This sequence joins TRBV7-2 and TRBJ1-4; perhaps TRBD1 as D (6 bases). CDR1 and CDR2 from the germline V gene are SGHTA and FQGNSA. V was shortened by 6 bases and J by 4 bases, with 12 bases between the two germline ends. The CDR3 has 14 amino acids. The CDR3 here is CASSFQGYNEKLFF. The CDR3 DNA is TGTGCCAGCAGTTTTCAGGGGTATAATGAAAAACTGTTTTTT. The variable domain in full, completed from reference TRBV7-2 and TRBJ1-4, reads GAGVSQSPSNKVTEKGKDVELRCDPISGHTALYWYRQSLGQGLEFLIYFQGNSAPDKSGLPSDRFSAERTGGSVSTLTIQRTQQEDSAVYLCASSFQGYNEKLFFGSGTQLSVL.

The chain couples TRBV18 to TRBJ1-2, with D unresolved. CDR1 and CDR2 from the germline V gene are KGHSH and LQKENI. The CDR3 loop spans 13 amino acids. Between the trimmed V and J ends, which lost 3 bases and 0 bases, there was a span of 5 bases. The CDR3: CASSPTANYGYTF. The DNA of the CDR3 is TGTGCCAGCTCACCTACAGCTAACTATGGCTACACCTTC.

The rearrangement joins TRBV6-4 to TRBJ2-1; the match to TRBD2 covers 7 bases. The CDR3 runs to 15 residues. Germline assignment: CDR1 MRHNA and CDR2 SNTAGT. V gave up 2 bases and J gave up 3 bases; unmatched junction bases: 4. The CDR3 coding sequence is TGTGCCAGCAGTGACGGGGCGGGGGACTACAATGAGCAGTTCTTC. Encoded protein: CASSDGAGDYNEQFF.

The genes are TRBV2 and TRBJ2-2; 9 bases align to TRBD2. Losses at the gene ends were 4 bases for V and 4 bases for J; bases not matched to a gene: 4. Germline CDR1 and CDR2: SNHLY and FYNNEI. The CDR3 totals 15 residues. The CDR3 nucleotides are TGTGCCAGCAGTGGGACTAGCGATCCCACCGGGGAGCTGTTTTTT. It specifies CASSGTSDPTGELFF.

The J gene is TRBJ2-1, the V gene TRBV25-1, with a weak D call TRBD2 (6 bases). The CDR3 consists of 12 residues. The germline gives CDR1 MGHDK, CDR2 SYGVNS. Trimming took off 2 bases at V and 12 bases at J, with 11 bases between the two ends. CDR3 coding DNA: TGTGCCAGCAGTGAAGAGGGGAGGTGGCAGTTCTTC. Translation: CASSEEGRWQFF.